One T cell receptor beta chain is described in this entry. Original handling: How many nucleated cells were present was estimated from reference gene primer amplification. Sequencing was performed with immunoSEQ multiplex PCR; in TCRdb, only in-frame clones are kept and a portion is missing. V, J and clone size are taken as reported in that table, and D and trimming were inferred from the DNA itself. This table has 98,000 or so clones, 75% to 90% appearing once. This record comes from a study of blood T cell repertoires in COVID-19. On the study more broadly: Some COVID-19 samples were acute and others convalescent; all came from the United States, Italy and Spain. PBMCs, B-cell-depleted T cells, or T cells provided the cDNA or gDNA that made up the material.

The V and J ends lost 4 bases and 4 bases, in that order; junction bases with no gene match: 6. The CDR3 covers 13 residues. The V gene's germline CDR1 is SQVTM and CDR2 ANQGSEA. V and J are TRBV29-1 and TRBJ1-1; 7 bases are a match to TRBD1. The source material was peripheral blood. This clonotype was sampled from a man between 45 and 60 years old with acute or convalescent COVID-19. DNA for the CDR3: TGCAGCGTTGGGGAGACAGGGAGCACTGAAGCTTTCTTT. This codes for CSVGETGSTEAFF.